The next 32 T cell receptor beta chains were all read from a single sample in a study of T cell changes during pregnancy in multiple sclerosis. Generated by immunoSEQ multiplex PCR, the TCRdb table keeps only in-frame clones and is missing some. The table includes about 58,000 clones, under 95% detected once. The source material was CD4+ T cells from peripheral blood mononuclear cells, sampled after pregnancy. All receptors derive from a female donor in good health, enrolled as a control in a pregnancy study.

For the CDR3, the DNA is TGTGCCAGCAGTCGGACAGGGGGTGTTGAAAAACTGTTTTTT. Its protein product is CASSRTGGVEKLFF. This chain links TRBV2 with TRBJ1-4; 10 bases align to TRBD1. Germline V lookup: CDR1 SNHLY, CDR2 FYNNEI. The CDR3 totals 14 residues. The trim removed 5 bases at V and 7 bases at J, leaving 4 bases unmatched.

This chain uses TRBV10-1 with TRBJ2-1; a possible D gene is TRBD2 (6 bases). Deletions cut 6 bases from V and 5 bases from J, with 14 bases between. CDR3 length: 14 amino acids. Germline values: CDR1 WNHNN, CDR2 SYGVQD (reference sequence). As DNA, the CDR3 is TGCGCCAGCAGCGCCGGGACTGTCCACAATGAGCAGTTCTTC. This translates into CASSAGTVHNEQFF.

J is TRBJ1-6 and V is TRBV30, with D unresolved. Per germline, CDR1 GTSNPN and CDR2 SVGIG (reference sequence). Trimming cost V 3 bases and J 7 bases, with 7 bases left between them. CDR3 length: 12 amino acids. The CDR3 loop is CAWSPLNSPLHF. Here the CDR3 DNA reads TGTGCCTGGAGCCCCCTAAATTCACCCCTCCACTTT. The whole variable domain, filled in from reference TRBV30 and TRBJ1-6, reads SQTIHQWPATLVQPVGSPLSLECTVEGTSNPNLYWYRQAAGRGLQLLFYSVGIGQISSEVPQNLSASRPQDRQFILSSKKLLLSDSGFYLCAWSPLNSPLHFGNGTRLTVT.

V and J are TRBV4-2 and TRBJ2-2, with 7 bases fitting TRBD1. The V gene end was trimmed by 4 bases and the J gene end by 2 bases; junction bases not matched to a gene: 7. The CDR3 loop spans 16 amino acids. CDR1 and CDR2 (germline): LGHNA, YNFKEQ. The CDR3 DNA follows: TGTGCCAGCAGCCTTCTCCGGGACAGCAACACCGGGGAGCTGTTTTTT. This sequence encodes CASSLLRDSNTGELFF.

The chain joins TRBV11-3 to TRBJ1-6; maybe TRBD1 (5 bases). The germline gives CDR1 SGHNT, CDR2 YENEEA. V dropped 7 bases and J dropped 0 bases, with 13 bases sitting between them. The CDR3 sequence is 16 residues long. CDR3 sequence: CASTGGQLSYNSPLHF. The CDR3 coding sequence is TGTGCCAGCACGGGGGGTCAACTCTCCTATAATTCACCCCTCCACTTT.

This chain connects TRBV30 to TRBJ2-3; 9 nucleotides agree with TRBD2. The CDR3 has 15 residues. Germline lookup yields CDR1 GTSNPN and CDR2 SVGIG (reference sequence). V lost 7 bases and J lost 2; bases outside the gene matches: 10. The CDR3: CAFTLLAGLTDTQYF. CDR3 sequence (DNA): TGTGCCTTCACTCTCCTAGCGGGGCTCACAGATACGCAGTATTTT.

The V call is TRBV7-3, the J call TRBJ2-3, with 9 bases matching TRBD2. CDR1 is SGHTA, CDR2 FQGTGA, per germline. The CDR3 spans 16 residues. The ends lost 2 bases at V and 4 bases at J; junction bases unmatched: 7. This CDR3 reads CASSLEAGGYSDTQYF. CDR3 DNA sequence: TGTGCCAGCAGCTTAGAAGCGGGGGGCTACTCAGATACGCAGTATTTT.

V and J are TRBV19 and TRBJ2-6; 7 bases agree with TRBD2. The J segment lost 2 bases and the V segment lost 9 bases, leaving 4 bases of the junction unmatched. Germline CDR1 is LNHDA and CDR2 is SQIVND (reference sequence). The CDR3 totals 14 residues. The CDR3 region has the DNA TGTGCCAGCCATGGGGGGGCTGGGGCCAACGTCCTGACTTTC. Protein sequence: CASHGGAGANVLTF. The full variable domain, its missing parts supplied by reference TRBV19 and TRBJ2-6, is DGGITQSPKYLFRKEGQNVTLSCEQNLNHDAMYWYRQDPGQGLRLIYYSQIVNDFQKGDIAEGYSVSREKKESFPLTVTSAQKNPTAFYLCASHGGAGANVLTFGAGSRLTVL.

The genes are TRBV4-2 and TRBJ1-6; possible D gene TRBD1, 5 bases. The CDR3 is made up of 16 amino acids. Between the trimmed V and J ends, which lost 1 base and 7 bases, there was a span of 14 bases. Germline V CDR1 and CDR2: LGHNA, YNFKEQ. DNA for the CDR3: TGTGCCAGCAGCCAAGTGTTGTTGGACATCAATTCACCCCTCCACTTT. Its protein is CASSQVLLDINSPLHF.

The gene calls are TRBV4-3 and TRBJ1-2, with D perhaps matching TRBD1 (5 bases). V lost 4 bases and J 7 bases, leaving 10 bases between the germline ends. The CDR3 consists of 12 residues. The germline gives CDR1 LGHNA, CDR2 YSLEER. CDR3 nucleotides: TGCGCCAGCAGCCTCGGGGGTTCTGGCTACACCTTC. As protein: CASSLGGSGYTF.

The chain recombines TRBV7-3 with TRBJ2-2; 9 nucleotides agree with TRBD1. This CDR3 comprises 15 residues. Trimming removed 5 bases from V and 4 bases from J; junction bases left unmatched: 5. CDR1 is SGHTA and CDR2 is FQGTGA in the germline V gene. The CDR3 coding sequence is TGTGCCAGCAGCAAACAGGGGGCCGGCACCGGGGAGCTGTTTTTT. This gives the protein CASSKQGAGTGELFF.

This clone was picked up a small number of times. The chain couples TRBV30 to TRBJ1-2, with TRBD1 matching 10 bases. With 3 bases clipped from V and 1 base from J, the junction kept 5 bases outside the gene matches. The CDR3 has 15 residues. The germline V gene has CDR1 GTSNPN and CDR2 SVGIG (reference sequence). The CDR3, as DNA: TGTGCCTGGAGCGGGACAGGGGCGCTTAACTATGGCTACACCTTC. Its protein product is CAWSGTGALNYGYTF.

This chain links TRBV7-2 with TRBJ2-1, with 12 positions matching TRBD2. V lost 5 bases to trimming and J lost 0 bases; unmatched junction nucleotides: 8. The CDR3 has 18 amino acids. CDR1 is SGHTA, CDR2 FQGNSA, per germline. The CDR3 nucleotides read TGTGCCAGCAGCAGACGTGCGACTAGCGGGAGCTCCTACAATGAGCAGTTCTTC. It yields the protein CASSRRATSGSSYNEQFF. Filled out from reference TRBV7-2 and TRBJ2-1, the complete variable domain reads GAGVSQSPSNKVTEKGKDVELRCDPISGHTALYWYRQSLGQGLEFLIYFQGNSAPDKSGLPSDRFSAERTGGSVSTLTIQRTQQEDSAVYLCASSRRATSGSSYNEQFFGPGTRLTVL.

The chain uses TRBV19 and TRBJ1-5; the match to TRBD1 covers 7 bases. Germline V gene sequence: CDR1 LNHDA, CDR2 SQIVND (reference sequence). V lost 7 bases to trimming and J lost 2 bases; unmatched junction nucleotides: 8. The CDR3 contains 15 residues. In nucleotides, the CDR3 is TGTGCCAGTACCGAGACAGGGTACGGCAATCAGCCCCAGCATTTT. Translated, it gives CASTETGYGNQPQHF.

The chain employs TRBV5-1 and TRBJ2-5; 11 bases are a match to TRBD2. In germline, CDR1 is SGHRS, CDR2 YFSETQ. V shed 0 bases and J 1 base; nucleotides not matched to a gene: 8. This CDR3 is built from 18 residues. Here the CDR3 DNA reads TGCGCCAGCAGCTTGGTGCGTACTAGCGGGGGCCCCCAAGAGACCCAGTACTTC. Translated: CASSLVRTSGGPQETQYF.

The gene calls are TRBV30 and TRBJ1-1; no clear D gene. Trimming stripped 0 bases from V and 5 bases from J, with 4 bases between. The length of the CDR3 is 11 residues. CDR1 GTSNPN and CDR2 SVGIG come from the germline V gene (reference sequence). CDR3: CAWSVETEAFF. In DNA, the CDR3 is TGTGCCTGGAGTGTAGAGACTGAAGCTTTCTTT.

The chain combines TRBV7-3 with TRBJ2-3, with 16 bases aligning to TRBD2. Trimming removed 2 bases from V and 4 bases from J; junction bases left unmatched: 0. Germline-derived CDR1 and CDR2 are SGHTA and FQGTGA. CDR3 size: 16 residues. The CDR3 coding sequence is TGTGCCAGCAGCTTAGGGACTAGCGGGGGGGCAGATACGCAGTATTTT. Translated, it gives CASSLGTSGGADTQYF. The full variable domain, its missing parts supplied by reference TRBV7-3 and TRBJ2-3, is GAGVSQTPSNKVTEKGKYVELRCDPISGHTALYWYRQSLGQGPEFLIYFQGTGAADDSGLPNDRFFAVRPEGSVSTLKIQRTERGDSAVYLCASSLGTSGGADTQYFGPGTRLTVL.

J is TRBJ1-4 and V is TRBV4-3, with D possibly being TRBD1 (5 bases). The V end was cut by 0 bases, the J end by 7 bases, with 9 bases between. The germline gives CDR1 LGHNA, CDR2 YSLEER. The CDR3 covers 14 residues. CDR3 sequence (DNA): TGCGCCAGCAGCCAAGAGTCAGGGTTTGAAAAACTGTTTTTT. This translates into CASSQESGFEKLFF.

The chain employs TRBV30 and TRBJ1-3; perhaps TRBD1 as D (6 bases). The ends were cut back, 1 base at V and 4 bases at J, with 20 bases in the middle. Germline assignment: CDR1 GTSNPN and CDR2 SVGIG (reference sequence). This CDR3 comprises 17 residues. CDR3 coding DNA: TGTGCCTGGAGTGAGTTCGATGGCAGGGGCTCCGGAAACACCATATATTTT. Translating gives CAWSEFDGRGSGNTIYF.

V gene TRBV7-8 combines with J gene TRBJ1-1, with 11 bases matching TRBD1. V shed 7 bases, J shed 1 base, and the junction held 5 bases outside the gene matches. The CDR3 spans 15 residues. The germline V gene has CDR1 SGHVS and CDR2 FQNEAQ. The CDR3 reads CASTVDRGPNTEAFF. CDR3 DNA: TGTGCCAGCACCGTGGACAGGGGGCCGAACACTGAAGCTTTCTTT.

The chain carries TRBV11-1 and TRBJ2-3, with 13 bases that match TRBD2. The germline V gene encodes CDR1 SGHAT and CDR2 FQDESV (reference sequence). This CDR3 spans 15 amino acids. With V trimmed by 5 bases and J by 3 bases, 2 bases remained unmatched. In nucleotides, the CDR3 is TGTGCCAGCAGCCCGGGACTAGCGGGGACAGATACGCAGTATTTT. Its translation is CASSPGLAGTDTQYF.

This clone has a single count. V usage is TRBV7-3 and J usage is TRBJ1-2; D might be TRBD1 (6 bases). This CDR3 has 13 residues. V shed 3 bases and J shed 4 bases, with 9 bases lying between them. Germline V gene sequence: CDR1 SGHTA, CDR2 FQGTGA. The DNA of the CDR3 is TGTGCCAGCAGCTTTGGACAGCTCTATGGCTACACCTTC. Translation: CASSFGQLYGYTF.

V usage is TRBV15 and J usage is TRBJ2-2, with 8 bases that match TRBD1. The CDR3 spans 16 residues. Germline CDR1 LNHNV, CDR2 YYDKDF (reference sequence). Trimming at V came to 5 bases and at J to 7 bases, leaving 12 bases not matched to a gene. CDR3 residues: CATSFPDYRGSGELFF. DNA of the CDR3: TGTGCCACCAGCTTCCCCGATTACAGGGGGAGCGGGGAGCTGTTTTTT.

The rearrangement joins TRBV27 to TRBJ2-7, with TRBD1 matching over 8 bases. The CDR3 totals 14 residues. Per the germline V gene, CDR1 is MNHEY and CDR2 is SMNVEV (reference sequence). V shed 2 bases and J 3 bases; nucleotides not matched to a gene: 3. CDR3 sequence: CASSLRQGSYEQYF. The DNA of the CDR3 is TGTGCCAGCAGTTTAAGACAGGGGAGCTACGAGCAGTACTTC.

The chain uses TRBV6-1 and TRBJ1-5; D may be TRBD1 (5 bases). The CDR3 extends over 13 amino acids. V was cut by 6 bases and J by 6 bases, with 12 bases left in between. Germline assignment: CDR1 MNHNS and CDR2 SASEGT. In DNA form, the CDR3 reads TGTGCCAGCAGATTAGACCAGGGTCAGCCCCAGCATTTT. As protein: CASRLDQGQPQHF.

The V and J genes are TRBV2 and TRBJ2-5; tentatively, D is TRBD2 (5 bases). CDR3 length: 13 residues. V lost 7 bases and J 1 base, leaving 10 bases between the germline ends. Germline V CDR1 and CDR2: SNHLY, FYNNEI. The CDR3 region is CASIHSGQETQYF. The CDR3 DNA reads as TGTGCCAGCATTCACAGCGGCCAAGAGACCCAGTACTTC.

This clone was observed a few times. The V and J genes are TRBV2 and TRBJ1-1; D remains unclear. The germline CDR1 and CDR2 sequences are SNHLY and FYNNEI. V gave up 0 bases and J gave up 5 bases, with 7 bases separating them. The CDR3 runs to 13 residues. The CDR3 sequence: CASSEASGTEAFF. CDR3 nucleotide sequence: TGTGCCAGCAGTGAAGCATCGGGGACTGAAGCTTTCTTT. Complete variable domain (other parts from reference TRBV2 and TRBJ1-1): EPEVTQTPSHQVTQMGQEVILRCVPISNHLYFYWYRQILGQKVEFLVSFYNNEISEKSEIFDDQFSVERPDGSNFTLKIRSTKLEDSAMYFCASSEASGTEAFFGQGTRLTVV.

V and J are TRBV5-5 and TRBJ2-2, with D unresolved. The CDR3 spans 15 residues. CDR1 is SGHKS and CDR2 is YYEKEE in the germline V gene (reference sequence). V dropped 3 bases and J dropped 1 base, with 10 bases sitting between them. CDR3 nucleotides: TGTGCCAGCAGCTCACCCGGTGGGAACACCGGGGAGCTGTTTTTT. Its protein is CASSSPGGNTGELFF.

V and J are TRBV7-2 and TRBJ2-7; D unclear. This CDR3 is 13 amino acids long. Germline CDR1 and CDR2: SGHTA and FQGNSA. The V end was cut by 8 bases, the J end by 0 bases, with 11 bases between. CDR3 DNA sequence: TGTGCCAGCCAATCGCCAGGCTCCTACGAGCAGTACTTC. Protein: CASQSPGSYEQYF.

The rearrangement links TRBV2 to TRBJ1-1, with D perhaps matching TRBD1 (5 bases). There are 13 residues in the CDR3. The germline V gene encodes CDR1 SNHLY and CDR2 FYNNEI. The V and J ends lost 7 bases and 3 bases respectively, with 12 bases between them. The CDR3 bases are TGTGCCAGCAACCCGACAGTAGACACTGAAGCTTTCTTT. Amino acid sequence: CASNPTVDTEAFF.

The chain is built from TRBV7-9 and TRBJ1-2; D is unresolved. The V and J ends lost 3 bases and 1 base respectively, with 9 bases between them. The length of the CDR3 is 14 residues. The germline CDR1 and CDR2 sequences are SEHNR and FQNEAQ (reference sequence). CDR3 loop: CASSFLTLNYGYTF. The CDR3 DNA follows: TGTGCCAGCAGCTTTCTGACTCTTAACTATGGCTACACCTTC. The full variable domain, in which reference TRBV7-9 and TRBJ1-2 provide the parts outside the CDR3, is DTGVSQNPRHKITKRGQNVTFRCDPISEHNRLYWYRQTLGQGPEFLTYFQNEAQLEKSRLLSDRFSAERPKGSFSTLEIQRTEQGDSAMYLCASSFLTLNYGYTFGSGTRLTVV.

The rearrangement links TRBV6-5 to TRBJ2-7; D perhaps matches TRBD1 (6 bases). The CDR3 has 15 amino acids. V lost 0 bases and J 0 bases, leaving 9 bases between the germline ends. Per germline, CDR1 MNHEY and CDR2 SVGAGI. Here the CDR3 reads CASSYSPDSSYEQYF. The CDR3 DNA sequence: TGTGCCAGCAGTTACTCGCCGGACAGCTCCTACGAGCAGTACTTC.